This TCR beta chain is drawn from a study of blood T cell repertoires in COVID-19. The wider study: COVID-19 samples from acute and convalescent phases originated in the United States, Italy and Spain. PBMCs, B-cell-depleted T cells, or T cells were the source of the cDNA or gDNA that made up the material.

In the study's own analysis: Amplified reference gene primers provided the basis for estimating nucleated cell counts. Only in-frame clones appear in the TCRdb table, and some are missing; sequencing was by immunoSEQ multiplex PCR. That table gives V, J and clone size, and the DNA gave D and trimming. The repertoire holds 100,000 to 120,000 clones, with roughly 85% as singletons. After removal of 3 bases from V and 1 base from J, the junction contained 4 bases not matched to a gene. CDR1 and CDR2 from the germline V gene are KGHSH and LQKENI. This CDR3 comprises 15 residues. The sequence was collected from a woman older than 75 with active or convalescent COVID-19. This chain links TRBV18 with TRBJ1-1; 8 nucleotides match TRBD1. Sequenced sample: peripheral blood. CDR3 coding DNA: TGTGCCAGCTCACCGCAGGGGGCCTGGAACACTGAAGCTTTCTTT. Translation gives CASSPQGAWNTEAFF.